The clone carrying this TCR beta chain is medium-sized. Its antigen is as yet unknown. The data derive from a study of T and B cells in COVID-19 patients. Overall study context: Blood was sampled from COVID-19 patients who were either actively infected or recovered.

Overall study findings and caveats: Clonality of TRB repertoires was high in active COVID-19; recovery brought above-healthy diversity and richness. Symptomatic-phase blood samples from mildly ill patients and early samples from severe cases were scarce.

BIOMED2 TRB-A/B primer pools were used in multiplex TRB PCR. TCRdb analysed the multiplex PCR reads with MiXCR anew, one entry per CDR3 protein. The table records under 10,000 distinct CDR3 sequences, roughly 28% of them present only once. TRB was amplified from about 240-490 ng of blood genomic DNA. The CDR3 contains 17 residues. Trimming removed 0 bases at V and 0 bases at J, with 9 bases between. Germline lookup yields CDR1 KGHSH and CDR2 LQKENI. Sequenced input: blood. The receptor was isolated from a human donor who had recovered from COVID-19. The rearrangement links TRBV18 to TRBJ2-6; D is uncertain. CDR3 sequence: CASSPPERLSGANVLTF. In DNA form, the CDR3 reads TGTGCCAGCTCACCACCGGAGAGACTCTCTGGGGCCAACGTCCTGACTTTC.